The sample holds one count of the clone carrying this T cell receptor (beta chain). Its antigen is undetermined. These data originate in a study of neoadjuvant anti-PD-1 for oral cavity cancer. Study context: Patients without progression received a fourth nivolumab dose around day 43, then surgical resection on days 50-56. Overall study findings and caveats: Each response group had just a few patients in TCR analyses.

Assay: immunoSEQ multiplex PCR; the TCRdb copy retains only in-frame clones and omits some. The repertoire holds about 9,100 clones, roughly 64% seen once, with 4.2% in the top ten. Regarding time point: after neoadjuvant nivolumab, at surgical resection. These newly diagnosed stage II-IVA oral cavity squamous cell carcinoma patients had no prior systemic or radiation treatment. Analysis of PBMCs was direct, with no culture step. This CDR3 region has 15 residues. V was pared by 4 bases and J by 7 bases, with 20 bases between. In germline, CDR1 is SGHNT, CDR2 YYREEE (reference sequence). The clonotype comes from a person between 35 and 79 years old with oral cavity squamous cell carcinoma. The sequencing used PBMCs, collected after nivolumab (anti-PD-1) treatment. The chain uses TRBV5-4 and TRBJ2-5; tentative D call: TRBD1 (6 bases). The CDR3 here is CASSPDNRETATQYF. The CDR3 DNA follows: TGTGCCAGCAGCCCCGACAACAGGGAAACGGCGACCCAGTACTTC.